This TCR beta chain comes out of a study of post-analysis software for immune sequencing data. Regarding the study as a whole: Under F measure analysis, samples from one preparation batch co-clustered strongly. Compared with controls, patients had more of 4 or 5 TRBV segments, including TRBV5-6, TRBV5-1 and TRBV20-1. Multiple sclerosis patients had significantly lower normalized Chao1 diversity than controls.

The CDR3 totals 15 residues. V lost 7 bases and J 10 bases, leaving 20 bases between the germline ends. Concerning this clonotype: What it binds is not known.

Sequencing libraries made from TCR beta cDNA carried unique molecular identifiers. TCRdb used MiXCR to reprocess the PCR reads, holding one entry per CDR3 protein. The data hold about 680,000 distinct CDR3 sequences, with around 64% observed a single time. This receptor was taken from a girl aged 2 to 9 with multiple sclerosis. The sample was blood. The chain has TRBV12-3 or TRBV12-4 and TRBJ1-6; D might be TRBD1 (5 bases). Here the CDR3 DNA reads TGTGCCAGCACCCCCGGGGGAGGTCTAGAGTCACCCCTCCACTTT. Translating gives CASTPGGGLESPLHF.